The rows below give T cell receptor beta chains drawn from one sample of a study of OX40 agonist ivuxolimab in advanced cancers. The method was immunoSEQ multiplex PCR; TCRdb's version includes in-frame clones alone and lacks a portion of them. Here the sample spans about 61,000 clones, 82% being singletons. The specimen was CD4+ or CD8+ T cells sorted from blood, collected in a trial of the OX40 agonist ivuxolimab. The receptors derive from an adult with an advanced solid tumor such as melanoma, head and neck, liver or kidney cancer. Both conserved end residues are part of each CDR3. The D gene is left open where the match is weak. The listing skips clone size in some rows; elsewhere it reads once, few, many or a size class.

size	V	D	J	DNA	CDR3
.	TRBV30	.	TRBJ1-2	TGTGCCTGGGGGGCCGGACACCTAAACTATGGCTACACCTTC	CAWGAGHLNYGYTF
.	TRBV28	TRBD1	TRBJ1-6	TGTGCCACCTCGACAGGGTATAATTCACCCCTCCACTTT	CATSTGYNSPLHF
.	TRBV6-1	.	TRBJ1-3	TGTGCCAGCAGGCGGAGTCTGGGACAAGGAAACACCATATATTTT	CASRRSLGQGNTIYF
.	TRBV27	.	TRBJ1-1	TGTGCCAGCAGTCAGGACAGTCGCACTGAAGCTTTCTTT	CASSQDSRTEAFF
.	TRBV30	TRBD2	TRBJ2-3	TGTGCCTGGAGGCGACTAGCGGGGCGTCCAGATACGCAGTATTTT	CAWRRLAGRPDTQYF
.	TRBV7-2	.	TRBJ2-7	TGTGCCAGCAGCTTCGGCCTAGCAGCAGGCGGCTACGAGCAGTACTTC	CASSFGLAAGGYEQYF
few	TRBV30	TRBD1	TRBJ2-1	TGTGCCTGGAGCGGGGAGACAGGGAATTTCTACAATGAGCAGTTCTTC	CAWSGETGNFYNEQFF
.	TRBV5-4	.	TRBJ1-1	TGTGCCAGCAGCTATGACAGGAACACTGAAGCTTTCTTT	CASSYDRNTEAFF
.	TRBV11-2	.	TRBJ2-1	TGTGCCAGCACCCCGGGGCTGGGGCTCTACAATGAGCAGTTCTTC	CASTPGLGLYNEQFF
.	TRBV4-2	TRBD2	TRBJ2-1	TGTGCCAGCAGCCAAGTGGCTGGGACTAGTGGGAGCTCCTACAATGAGCAGTTCTTC	CASSQVAGTSGSSYNEQFF
.	TRBV11-1	.	TRBJ1-1	TGTGCCAGCAGCCCTACCAGGGAATCTGAAGCTTTCTTT	CASSPTRESEAFF
.	TRBV5-4	.	TRBJ2-7	TGTGCCAGCAGCTTTAGTGGGAGTACCTACGAGCAGTACTTC	CASSFSGSTYEQYF
.	TRBV29-1	TRBD1	TRBJ1-1	TGCAGCGCCTACCAGGGACAGGGGAGACCTGAAGCTTTCTTT	CSAYQGQGRPEAFF
.	TRBV28	TRBD1	TRBJ1-2	TGTGCCAGCAGTCTAGGGGGCAGCTATGGCTACACCTTC	CASSLGGSYGYTF
once	TRBV5-4	TRBD2	TRBJ2-3	TGTGCCAGCAGCACCCGGGCCGCGGGAGTTGCACCAGATACGCAGTATTTT	CASSTRAAGVAPDTQYF
few	TRBV10-3	.	TRBJ1-4	TGTGCCATCAGCCAGGGGGAAAAACTGTTTTTT	CAISQGEKLFF
.	TRBV23-1	.	TRBJ2-7	TGCGCCAGCAGTCCCCGGGGCAGGGGGGGTAGGTACGAGCAGTACTTC	CASSPRGRGGRYEQYF
.	TRBV28	.	TRBJ1-5	TGTGCCAGCAGTTGGCTAAGCAATCAGCCCCAGCATTTT	CASSWLSNQPQHF
.	TRBV30	TRBD1	TRBJ1-3	TGTGCCTGGAGACGGACAGGGGCTGGAAACACCATATATTTT	CAWRRTGAGNTIYF
.	TRBV15	TRBD2	TRBJ2-1	TGTGCCACCAGCAGAATCGGGACTAGCGGGAGGAATGAGCAGTTCTTC	CATSRIGTSGRNEQFF
.	TRBV7-9	TRBD1	TRBJ2-1	TGTGCCAGCAGCCTGGACAGGGCGATGGCAATCAATGAGCAGTTCTTC	CASSLDRAMAINEQFF
.	TRBV7-9	.	TRBJ2-3	TGTGCCAGCAGCCGGGACCCCACAGATACGCAGTATTTT	CASSRDPTDTQYF
once	TRBV7-3	TRBD2	TRBJ2-5	TGTGCCAGCAGAGACATCGGGACTAGCGGGAGTCCCCAGTACTTC	CASRDIGTSGSPQYF
once	TRBV4-2	TRBD2	TRBJ2-7	TGTGCCAGCAGCCAAGATTTACAAGCGGGAGGGCGCTACGAGCAGTACTTC	CASSQDLQAGGRYEQYF
.	TRBV30	.	TRBJ1-6	TGTGCCTGGAGTTTACTTAGCTCCTATAATTCACCCCTCCACTTT	CAWSLLSSYNSPLHF
.	TRBV7-3	TRBD2	TRBJ2-2	TGTGCCAGCAGCTCTCCCCGACTAGCGATAGGCGGGGAGCTGTTTTTT	CASSSPRLAIGGELFF
.	TRBV5-1	TRBD1	TRBJ2-1	TGCGCCAGCAGCTCTCCCTCCGGGACAGGTGGATCCCCGTTCTTC	CASSSPSGTGGSPFF
.	TRBV6-5	.	TRBJ1-1	TGTGCCAGCAGATTAGATGGGAACACTGAAGCTTTCTTT	CASRLDGNTEAFF
.	TRBV2	.	TRBJ2-1	TGTGCCAGCAGTGAAGGCTTGAGCTCCTACAATGAGCAGTTCTTC	CASSEGLSSYNEQFF
.	TRBV5-4	TRBD2	TRBJ2-3	TGTGCCAGCAGCTTCCGGACTAGCGGGAACACAGATACGCAGTATTTT	CASSFRTSGNTDTQYF
few	TRBV4-3	.	TRBJ2-5	TGCGCCAGCAGCCAGCTGACTGGCACGGTACCCCAGTACTTC	CASSQLTGTVPQYF
.	TRBV7-9	.	TRBJ2-5	TGTGCCAGCAGCCGAAATCAGGGTCGGGAGACCCAGTACTTC	CASSRNQGRETQYF
.	TRBV11-2	TRBD2	TRBJ2-3	TGTGCCAGCAGCTACCTAGCGGGAGATTTCCTTAGTACAGATACGCAGTATTTT	CASSYLAGDFLSTDTQYF
.	TRBV19	.	TRBJ2-5	TGTGCCAGTAGTACGGGACCGGACATGACCCAGTACTTC	CASSTGPDMTQYF
.	TRBV2	TRBD2	TRBJ2-7	TGTGCCAGCAGTCGGTTGGGACTAGCGTCTTACGAGCAGTACTTC	CASSRLGLASYEQYF
once	TRBV27	TRBD1	TRBJ2-7	TGTGCCAGCAGTCAGCCGGGACAGGTTCCCTACGAGCAGTACTTC	CASSQPGQVPYEQYF
.	TRBV4-2	.	TRBJ1-2	TGTGCCAGCAGCCAAGATCGGTTCAGCCTGGGGTATGGCTACACCTTC	CASSQDRFSLGYGYTF
.	TRBV28	.	TRBJ1-6	TGTGCCAGCAGTGGACCATGGAGTTCACCCCTCCACTTT	CASSGPWSSPLHF
.	TRBV7-2	.	TRBJ1-4	TGTGCCAGCAGCGATCCCGGGGAGGAAAAACTGTTTTTT	CASSDPGEEKLFF
.	TRBV10-2	TRBD1	TRBJ2-7	TGCGCCAGCAGTGAGGACAGGGTCCACGAGCAGTACTTC	CASSEDRVHEQYF
medium-sized	TRBV28	TRBD2	TRBJ2-7	TGTGCCAGTGAAACTAGCGGGTTCACTCCCTACGAGCAGTACTTC	CASETSGFTPYEQYF
.	TRBV29-1	TRBD1	TRBJ1-1	TGCAGCGTTAGTGCAAGACAGGGGAACACTGAAGCTTTCTTT	CSVSARQGNTEAFF
.	TRBV29-1	TRBD2	TRBJ2-3	TGCAGCGTTGAAGGACTAGCGGAGGTCCCCACAGATACGCAGTATTTT	CSVEGLAEVPTDTQYF
.	TRBV4-1	.	TRBJ2-7	TGCGCCAGCAGCCAAGCCGCTGGAGGCTACGAGCAGTACTTC	CASSQAAGGYEQYF
.	TRBV11-2	TRBD2	TRBJ2-7	TGTGCCAGCAGCCTACCGGGACTAGGACTCTACGAGCAGTACTTC	CASSLPGLGLYEQYF
.	TRBV29-1	.	TRBJ2-7	TGCAGCGTGGGGGGGCAGTCCCCGCTCGAGCAGTACTTC	CSVGGQSPLEQYF
.	TRBV25-1	.	TRBJ2-7	TGTGCCAGCAGTGAATACGGGGGTTCCTACGAGCAGTACTTC	CASSEYGGSYEQYF
once	TRBV9	TRBD2	TRBJ2-3	TGTGCCAGCAGCGTAGTGAATAGCGGGAGAGGTACAGATACGCAGTATTTT	CASSVVNSGRGTDTQYF
.	TRBV18	TRBD2	TRBJ2-1	TGTGCCAGCTCACCCCCCGGAATAGCGGGAGGCAATGAGCAGTTCTTC	CASSPPGIAGGNEQFF
.	TRBV5-6	.	TRBJ2-3	TGTGCCAGCAGCTTGGTACTAGGGACCTCAGATACGCAGTATTTT	CASSLVLGTSDTQYF
.	TRBV5-1	.	TRBJ2-3	TGCGCCAGCAAGCAAGGGGCGGGCGCAGATACGCAGTATTTT	CASKQGAGADTQYF
once	TRBV2	.	TRBJ2-1	TGTGCCAGCACCAAAGGACCCGGGACCCCAAACAATGAGCAGTTCTTC	CASTKGPGTPNNEQFF
.	TRBV14	.	TRBJ2-7	TGTGCCAGCAGCCTCAACCGGTTTGAACAGTACTTC	CASSLNRFEQYF
few	TRBV10-1	.	TRBJ2-2	TGCGCCAGCAGTGGCCGTCGCGGTTACACCGGGGAGCTGTTTTTT	CASSGRRGYTGELFF
.	TRBV7-8	.	TRBJ2-2	TGTGCCGGAAGGACTGGAGGGGACACCGGGGAGCTGTTTTTT	CAGRTGGDTGELFF
.	TRBV7-1	.	TRBJ1-3	TGTGCCAGCAGCTTACGTCTGACCTCTGGAAACACCATATATTTT	CASSLRLTSGNTIYF
few	TRBV6-4	.	TRBJ2-1	TGTGCCAGCAGTGTTTTAGCGAGCTCCTACAATGAGCAGTTCTTC	CASSVLASSYNEQFF
.	TRBV4-1	TRBD2	TRBJ2-1	TGCGCCAGCAGCCAAGAGGCTAGCGGGACGAGCAAGTTCTTC	CASSQEASGTSKFF
.	TRBV27	TRBD2	TRBJ2-7	TGTGCCAGCAGTTTATTACCCGAGAGGACTAGCTCCCCCCGGGACTACGAGCAGTACTTC	CASSLLPERTSSPRDYEQYF
medium-sized	TRBV9	.	TRBJ1-2	TGTGCCAGCAGCGTAGATCTGGATGGCTACACCTTC	CASSVDLDGYTF